The clone carrying this TCR beta chain has just one count. Its antigen is not known. The time point here: cycle 4 day 1 (C4D1), after less than 7 weeks of nivolumab. With no exception, relapse followed autologous stem cell transplantation in all patients, and brentuximab vedotin exposure varied. This specimen comes from a study of PD-1 blockade in classical Hodgkin lymphoma. Findings and limits, study-wide: By C4D1, CD4+ diversity increased significantly, especially in complete responders. Individuals initiating nivolumab under 1 year after ASCT were excluded. No one has yet defined what causes the repertoire differences, which may be disease activity or prior therapy.

The table came from immunoSEQ multiplex PCR; TCRdb's copy has only in-frame clones and leaves some out. The sample has 99,000 or so clones; around 90% are singletons. The germline V gene encodes CDR1 LNHNV and CDR2 YYDKDF (reference sequence). Trimming took off 1 base at V and 5 bases at J, with 11 bases between the two ends. The CDR3 is 14 residues long. The specimen comprised peripheral blood mononuclear cells (PBMCs), sampled before the fourth cycle of nivolumab. The chain links TRBV15 to TRBJ2-5, with a possible D match to TRBD2 (6 bases). The source is a human donor with classical Hodgkin lymphoma. The CDR3 bases are TGTGCCACCAGCAGAGTCGGCGGGATTGAGACCCAGTACTTC. Translating it yields CATSRVGGIETQYF.